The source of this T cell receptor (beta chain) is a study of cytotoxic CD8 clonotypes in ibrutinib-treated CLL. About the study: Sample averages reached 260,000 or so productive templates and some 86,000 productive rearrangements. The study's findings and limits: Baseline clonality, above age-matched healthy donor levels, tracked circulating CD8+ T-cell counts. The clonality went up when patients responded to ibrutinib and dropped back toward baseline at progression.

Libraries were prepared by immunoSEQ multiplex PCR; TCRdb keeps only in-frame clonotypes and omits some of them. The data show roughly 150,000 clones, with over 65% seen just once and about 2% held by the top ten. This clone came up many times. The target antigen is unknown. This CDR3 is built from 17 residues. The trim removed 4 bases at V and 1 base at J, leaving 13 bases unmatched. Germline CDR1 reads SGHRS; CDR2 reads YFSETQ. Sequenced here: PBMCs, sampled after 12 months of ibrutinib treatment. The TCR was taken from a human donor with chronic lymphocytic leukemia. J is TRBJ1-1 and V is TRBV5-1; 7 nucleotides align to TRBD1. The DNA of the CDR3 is TGCGCCAGCAGCCTCTCTAGGGGGCGGTTTACGAACACTGAAGCTTTCTTT. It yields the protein CASSLSRGRFTNTEAFF. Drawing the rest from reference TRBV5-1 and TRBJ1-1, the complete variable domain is KAGVTQTPRYLIKTRGQQVTLSCSPISGHRSVSWYQQTPGQGLQFLFEYFSETQRNKGNFPGRFSGRQFSNSRSEMNVSTLELGDSALYLCASSLSRGRFTNTEAFFGQGTRLTVV.